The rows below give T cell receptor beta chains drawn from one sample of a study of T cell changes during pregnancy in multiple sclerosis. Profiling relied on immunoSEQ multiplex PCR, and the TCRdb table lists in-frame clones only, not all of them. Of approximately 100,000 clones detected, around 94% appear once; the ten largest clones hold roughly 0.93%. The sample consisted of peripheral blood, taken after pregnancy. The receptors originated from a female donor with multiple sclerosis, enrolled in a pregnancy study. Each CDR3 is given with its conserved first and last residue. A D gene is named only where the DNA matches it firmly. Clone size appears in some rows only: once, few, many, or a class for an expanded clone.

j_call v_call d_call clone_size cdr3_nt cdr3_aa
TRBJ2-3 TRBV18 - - TGTGCCAGCTCACAAGACAGAACCGACACAGATACGCAGTATTTT CASSQDRTDTDTQYF
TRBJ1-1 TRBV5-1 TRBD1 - TGCGCCAGCAGCTTCCCCCAGGGGGCCATGAACACTGAAGCTTTCTTT CASSFPQGAMNTEAFF
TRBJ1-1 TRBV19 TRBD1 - TGTGCCAGTAGTCCTCACCTTGACAGGGCAGCTCGGGAGAACACTGAAGCTTTCTTT CASSPHLDRAARENTEAFF
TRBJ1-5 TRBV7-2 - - TGTGCCAGCAGCCCCCGGGAGCCCCAGCATTTT CASSPREPQHF
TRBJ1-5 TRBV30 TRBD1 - TGTGCCTGGAGTGTACAGGGGAATCAGCCCCAGCATTTT CAWSVQGNQPQHF
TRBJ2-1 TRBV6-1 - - TGTGCCAGCAGTAACCAGGGAGAGCAGTTCTTC CASSNQGEQFF
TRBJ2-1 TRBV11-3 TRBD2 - TGTGCCAGCAGCTTAGGGCTAGCGGGGTACAATGAGCAGTTCTTC CASSLGLAGYNEQFF
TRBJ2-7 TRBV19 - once TGTGCCAGTAGTAGAACAGGGAGTCACGAGCAGTACTTC CASSRTGSHEQYF
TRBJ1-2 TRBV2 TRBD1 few TGTGCCAGCAGTGTAATAAGGCAGGGGGCGCATGATGGCTACACCTTC CASSVIRQGAHDGYTF
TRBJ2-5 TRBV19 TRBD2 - TGTGCCAGTAGTCTTAGCGGGAGGGAGGAGACCCAGTACTTC CASSLSGREETQYF
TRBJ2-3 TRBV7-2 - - TGTGCCAGCAGCGCCCAGACAGATACGCAGTATTTT CASSAQTDTQYF
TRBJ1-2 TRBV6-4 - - TGTGCCAGCAGTGACAGCAGGCTCGGCTACACCTTC CASSDSRLGYTF
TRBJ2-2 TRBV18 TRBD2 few TGTGCCAGCTCACCTGCGGGAGGCGCAATTAACACCGGGGAGCTGTTTTTT CASSPAGGAINTGELFF
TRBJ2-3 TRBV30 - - TGTGCCTGGGGGGCCACAGATACGCAGTATTTT CAWGATDTQYF
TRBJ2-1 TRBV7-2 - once TGTGCCAGCAGCCCCGGAAGGGGCCGATACAATGAGCAGTTCTTC CASSPGRGRYNEQFF
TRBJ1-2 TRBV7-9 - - TGTGCCAGCAGCGACAGGACTTGGGGCTACACCTTC CASSDRTWGYTF
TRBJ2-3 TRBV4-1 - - TGCGCCAGCAGCCTACCAGGGACAGATACGCAGTATTTT CASSLPGTDTQYF
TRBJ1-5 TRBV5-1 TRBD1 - TGCGCCCCAGCACCCTGGGGGACAGGGCCCAATCAGCCCCAGCATTTT CAPAPWGTGPNQPQHF
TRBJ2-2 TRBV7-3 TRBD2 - TGTGCCAGCAGCTTTAGGCTAGCGGGTTTGACCGGGGAGCTGTTTTTT CASSFRLAGLTGELFF
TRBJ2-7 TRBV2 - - TGTGCCAGCAGTTACGTGAGGGACGAGCAGTACTTC CASSYVRDEQYF
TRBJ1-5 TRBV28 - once TGTGCCGGCAGTTTGGGCAGGGTTCAGCCCCAGCATTTT CAGSLGRVQPQHF
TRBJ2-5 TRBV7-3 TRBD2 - TGTGCCAGCAGCCTACTAGCGGGAGGGCCCCAGTACTTC CASSLLAGGPQYF
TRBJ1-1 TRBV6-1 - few TGTGCCAGCAGTGAACCAGGGTTGGGGACTGAAGCTTTCTTT CASSEPGLGTEAFF
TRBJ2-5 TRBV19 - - TGTGCCAGTAGTATGACAACGAATCAGGAGACCCAGTACTTC CASSMTTNQETQYF
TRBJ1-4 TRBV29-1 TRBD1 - TGCAGCGTCGTTCAGGGGGGTTCTAATGAAAAACTGTTTTTT CSVVQGGSNEKLFF
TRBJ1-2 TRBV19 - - TGTGCCAGTAGTATAGGTGTAGGCTACACCTTC CASSIGVGYTF
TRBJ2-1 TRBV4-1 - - TGCGCCAGCAGCCAAGATGTTGCGGAGCAGTTCTTC CASSQDVAEQFF
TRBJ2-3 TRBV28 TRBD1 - TGTGCCAGCGCGAGGAACAGGGGGTCCAGGGCATCGCAGTATTTT CASARNRGSRASQYF
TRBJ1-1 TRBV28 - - TGTGCCAGCAGTCTGCCACGTGGGAGGACCACTGAAGCTTTCTTT CASSLPRGRTTEAFF
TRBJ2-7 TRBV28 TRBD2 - TGTGCCAGCAGCCCGACTAGCGGGGTTTCCGAGCAGTACTTC CASSPTSGVSEQYF
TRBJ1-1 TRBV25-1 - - TGTGCCAGCAGTCCCCTTGGTGGGGCACAGGTAGGGGCTTTCTTT CASSPLGGAQVGAFF
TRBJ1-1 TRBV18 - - TGTGCCAGCTCACCTGCCTCGGGGACTGAAGCTTTCTTT CASSPASGTEAFF
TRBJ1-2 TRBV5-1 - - TGCGCCAGCAGCTTCCTAGGCTACACCTTC CASSFLGYTF
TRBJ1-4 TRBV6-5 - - TGTGCCAGCAGTTACTTGGGGGGAAAACTGTTTTTT CASSYLGGKLFF
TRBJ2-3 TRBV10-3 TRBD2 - TGTGCCAACGCGGGAGGAGGAAACACAGATACGCAGTATTTT CANAGGGNTDTQYF
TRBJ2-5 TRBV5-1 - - TGCGCCAGCAGCTTGCGCGGCAGGGGCGAAGAGACCCAGTACTTC CASSLRGRGEETQYF
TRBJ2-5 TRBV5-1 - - TGCGCCAGCAGCTCGGTAGACCAAGAGACCCAGTACTTC CASSSVDQETQYF
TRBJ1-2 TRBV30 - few TGTGCCTGGAGTGTAACAGACGGCTACACCTTC CAWSVTDGYTF
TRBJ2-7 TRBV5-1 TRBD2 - TGCGCCAGCAGCTTGGAGGGGAGGGGTGACGAGCAGTACTTC CASSLEGRGDEQYF
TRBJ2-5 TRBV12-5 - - TGTGCTAGTGGTACCGGGACTTTGGAGACCCAGTACTTC CASGTGTLETQYF
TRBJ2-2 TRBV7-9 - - TGTGCCAGCAGTCCTAGCAGGGGCTCTTACACCGGGGAGCTGTTTTTT CASSPSRGSYTGELFF
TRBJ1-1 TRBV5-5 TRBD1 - TGTGCCAGCAGCTTGGTCGCACTGACAGGGGGGGCCTCGAACACTGAAGCTTTCTTT CASSLVALTGGASNTEAFF
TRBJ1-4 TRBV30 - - TGTGCCTGGACAGGGGACACTAATGAAAAACTGTTTTTT CAWTGDTNEKLFF
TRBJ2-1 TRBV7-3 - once TGTGCCAGCAGCCCCCCGGTCCCCCATAGCTCCTACAATGAGCAGTTCTTC CASSPPVPHSSYNEQFF
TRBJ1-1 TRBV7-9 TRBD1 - TGTGCCAGCAGCCCGTTTGGACAGGGTGGAACCACTGAAGCTTTCTTT CASSPFGQGGTTEAFF
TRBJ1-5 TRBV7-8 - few TGTGCCAGCAGCTTGGGAGCAGGAGGACTAAATCAGCCCCAGCATTTT CASSLGAGGLNQPQHF
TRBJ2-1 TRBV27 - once TGTGCCAGCAGTTTTGGACTGTACAATGAGCAGTTCTTC CASSFGLYNEQFF
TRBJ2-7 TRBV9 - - TGTGCCAGCAGCTCCTTGGGGGGCGAGCAGTACTTC CASSSLGGEQYF